These 19 T cell receptor beta chains were all obtained from the same sample, sequenced in a study of shared clonotypes between healthy human individuals. CD8 cells regarded as naive lacked CD45RO, were positively chosen for CCR7, and omitted terminally differentiated effector memory CD45RA+ cells. Sequenced by immunoSEQ multiplex PCR; TCRdb stores in-frame clones only, minus some. The sample gives about 2 million clones, over 85% of which show up once; roughly 1% is in the top ten. Sequencing was performed on naive CD8+ T cells sorted from blood. Receptors originate from a man younger than 30 in good health.

The chain employs TRBV5-6 and TRBJ2-7, with 12 bases aligning to TRBD2. V was clipped by 1 base and J by 1 base; unmatched bases: 3. CDR3 length equals 16 residues. Germline loops: CDR1 SGHDT, CDR2 YYEEEE. The CDR3 DNA sequence: TGTGCCAGCAGCTTGAAGACTAGCGGGAGATCCTACGAGCAGTACTTC. This codes for CASSLKTSGRSYEQYF.

The rearrangement uses TRBV30 and TRBJ1-2, with TRBD1 matching 8 bases. The ends lost 3 bases at V and 3 bases at J; junction bases unmatched: 9. Germline CDR1 and CDR2: GTSNPN and SVGIG (reference sequence). The CDR3 is 15 amino acids. As DNA, the CDR3 is TGTGCCTGGAGCGCCGGTACACAGGGGGACTATGGCTACACCTTC. Translation: CAWSAGTQGDYGYTF.

V usage is TRBV27 and J usage is TRBJ1-1; tentatively, D is TRBD1 (5 bases). This CDR3 comprises 13 residues. In germline, CDR1 is MNHEY, CDR2 SMNVEV (reference sequence). Trimming stripped 5 bases from V and 5 bases from J, with 12 bases between. CDR3 nucleotide sequence: TGTGCCAGCAGTATACTTGGGGGGACTGAAGCTTTCTTT. This sequence encodes CASSILGGTEAFF.

V gene TRBV19 combines with J gene TRBJ1-4; unclear D gene. V lost 6 bases, J lost 0 bases, and 14 bases lay in between. The CDR3 contains 16 residues. Per germline, CDR1 LNHDA and CDR2 SQIVND (reference sequence). This chain's CDR3 is CASSSHEFATNEKLFF. The CDR3 DNA reads TGTGCCAGTAGCAGCCATGAGTTTGCAACTAATGAAAAACTGTTTTTT.

V and J are TRBV1 and TRBJ2-7; the D call of TRBD2 is as the table states it, not checked on the DNA. TRBV1 counts as a pseudogene. The CDR3 runs to 23 residues. CDR3 nucleotides: TGCACCAGCAGCCAAGGGGGGGGTTGCCCCTGGACTAGCGGGGGCCCAAGCTCCTACGAGCAGTACTTC. This translates into CTSSQGGGCPWTSGGPSSYEQYF.

The V call is TRBV14, the J call TRBJ2-7, with TRBD1 identical over 10 bases. The CDR3 spans 14 residues. V shed 5 bases, J shed 2 bases, and the junction held 3 bases outside the gene matches. Germline V gives CDR1 SGHDN, CDR2 FVKESK. CDR3 protein: CASSFGTGAYEQYF. CDR3 in DNA: TGTGCCAGCAGCTTCGGGACAGGGGCCTACGAGCAGTACTTC.

With respect to this clone: This sample also contains other DNA sequences that code for the same CDR3. Here the CDR3 reads CASSQDREGDTEAFF. The CDR3 nucleotides are TGCGCCAGCAGCCAAGATAGGGAGGGGGACACTGAAGCTTTCTTT. This rearrangement joins TRBV4-3 to TRBJ1-1; a possible D gene is TRBD1 (6 bases). CDR1 and CDR2 (germline): LGHNA, YSLEER. The CDR3 covers 15 residues. V dropped 0 bases and J dropped 3 bases, with 11 bases sitting between them.

V and J are TRBV7-9 and TRBJ1-4; 10 bases are shared with TRBD1. The ends lost 4 bases at V and 10 bases at J; junction bases unmatched: 9. Germline values: CDR1 SEHNR, CDR2 FQNEAQ (reference sequence). The CDR3 is 15 amino acids. The CDR3 DNA reads as TGTGCCAGCAGCTCCTCGGACAGGGGGAAGGGAAAACTGTTTTTT. It specifies CASSSSDRGKGKLFF.

V is TRBV5-3 and J is TRBJ1-3; the D is unclear. TRBV5-3 qualifies as an ORF whose function is uncertain. The CDR3 is 15 amino acids. The V and J ends lost 4 bases and 7 bases respectively, with 18 bases between them. DNA of the CDR3: TGTGCCAGAAGCACGGGCCCTCGGGTCAGGAACACCATATATTTT. It is translated as CARSTGPRVRNTIYF.

CDR3 protein: CASSLAFGQGNVNEQFF. The CDR3 DNA follows: TGCGCCAGCAGCTTGGCCTTTGGACAGGGGAATGTAAATGAGCAGTTCTTC. The chain couples TRBV5-1 to TRBJ2-1; 9 positions agree with TRBD1. The junction had 11 bases not matched to a gene; V was cut back by 0 bases and J by 7 bases. CDR1 is SGHRS, CDR2 YFSETQ, per germline. The CDR3 has 17 residues. Together with reference TRBV5-1 and TRBJ2-1, the CDR3 gives the full variable domain: KAGVTQTPRYLIKTRGQQVTLSCSPISGHRSVSWYQQTPGQGLQFLFEYFSETQRNKGNFPGRFSGRQFSNSRSEMNVSTLELGDSALYLCASSLAFGQGNVNEQFFGPGTRLTVL.

In its sample, this clone was seen once. The chain has TRBV30 and TRBJ1-5, with D perhaps matching TRBD1 (5 bases). The V end lost 0 bases, the J end lost 6 bases, and 15 bases lay between the germline ends. This CDR3 region has 15 residues. Looked up from germline, CDR1 is GTSNPN and CDR2 is SVGIG (reference sequence). CDR3 loop: CAWSVDNLLVQPQHF. The CDR3 DNA is TGTGCCTGGAGTGTGGACAATTTATTAGTTCAGCCCCAGCATTTT.

The chain joins TRBV5-6 to TRBJ1-1, with 7 bases identical to TRBD1. Germline V gene lookup returns CDR1 SGHDT and CDR2 YYEEEE. With V trimmed by 2 bases and J by 6 bases, 4 bases remained unmatched. This CDR3 has 13 amino acids. CDR3 sequence reads: CASSFPGGPEAFF. In nucleotides, the CDR3 is TGTGCCAGCAGCTTCCCAGGGGGACCTGAAGCTTTCTTT.

In regard to this clone: This CDR3 is also generated by other DNA sequences in the sample. This chain's CDR3 is CASSLELNTGELFF. Here the CDR3 DNA reads TGCGCCAGCAGCTTGGAACTGAACACCGGGGAGCTGTTTTTT. The chain employs TRBV5-1 and TRBJ2-2; the D is unclear. CDR1 is SGHRS, CDR2 YFSETQ, per germline. This CDR3 has 14 residues. V was shortened by 0 bases and J by 1 base, with 4 bases between the two germline ends.

The gene calls are TRBV27 and TRBJ1-6; 7 positions match TRBD1. Trimming took 3 bases from V and 8 from J; bases not matched to a gene: 4. Germline V gene sequence: CDR1 MNHEY, CDR2 SMNVEV (reference sequence). The length of the CDR3 is 14 residues. The DNA of the CDR3 is TGTGCCAGCAGTTTTCCAGGGGGTCATTCACCCCTCCACTTT. It codes for CASSFPGGHSPLHF.

This chain joins TRBV27 and TRBJ2-3; D gene ambiguous. Trimming pared 8 bases from V and 2 bases from J, leaving 11 bases between. Germline V gene lookup returns CDR1 MNHEY and CDR2 SMNVEV (reference sequence). The CDR3 is made up of 13 amino acids. CDR3 sequence reads: CASPRRNTDTQYF. CDR3 nucleotides: TGTGCCAGCCCGCGAAGAAACACAGATACGCAGTATTTT.

This clone was seen just once. The chain combines TRBV27 with TRBJ2-7; 10 bases are a match to TRBD2. V dropped 5 bases and J dropped 6; count of bases not matched to a gene: 10. Germline CDR1 is MNHEY and CDR2 is SMNVEV (reference sequence). This CDR3 has 15 amino acids. The CDR3 bases are TGTGCCAGCAGTACATTAGCGGGAGGTCAAGGCGAGCAGTACTTC. Its translation: CASSTLAGGQGEQYF.

To note about this clone: Since a much larger clone is just one base distant, this may be a read error. Within the sample, other DNA sequences also encode this same CDR3. The rearrangement links TRBV9 to TRBJ2-7; D is unclear. With 4 bases removed from V and 0 bases from J, the gap between germline ends came to 2 bases. The CDR3 covers 11 residues. CDR1 and CDR2 (germline): SGDLS, YYNGEE. In nucleotides, the CDR3 is TGTGCCAGCAGCTCCTCCTACGAGCAGTACTTC. Translating it yields CASSSSYEQYF.

This chain links TRBV9 with TRBJ2-1; the D gene is possibly TRBD2 (6 bases). The germline V gene has CDR1 SGDLS and CDR2 YYNGEE. The CDR3 contains 16 residues. Trimming shortened V by 0 bases and J by 4 bases, and 14 bases separated the two germline ends. CDR3 amino acids: CASSVEVGAGYNEQFF. As DNA, the CDR3 is TGTGCCAGCAGCGTAGAAGTCGGAGCGGGTTACAATGAGCAGTTCTTC.

About this clone: The same CDR3 also results from other DNA sequences found in this sample. The chain combines TRBV11-2 with TRBJ1-2; 10 nucleotides match TRBD1. V lost 1 base, J lost 6 bases, and 2 bases stayed unmatched. Germline V gene sequence: CDR1 SGHAT, CDR2 FQNNGV. The CDR3 runs 14 residues. DNA for the CDR3: TGTGCCAGCAGCTTAGGACAGGGGGCTGATGGCTACACCTTC. It yields the protein CASSLGQGADGYTF.